The 26 T cell receptor beta chains given below trace back to one sample, sequenced in a study of CD8 T cells in ankylosing spondylitis. These receptors lack a known antigen. One entry per CDR3 protein, called by TCRdb with MiXCR from the 5' RACE reads. In the table there are about 460,000 distinct CDR3 sequences, about 5.7% of which are singletons. Study-level results: What appeared characteristic of ankylosing spondylitis blood was a TCR beta motif of about eight highly homologous variants.

What was sequenced was blood, either unsorted or a sorted T cell fraction (not recorded which). The receptors were sampled from a male donor with ankylosing spondylitis.

In this sample, this clonotype turned up many times. This CDR3 is CATRVGLIYGYTF. For the CDR3, the DNA is TGTGCCACCAGGGTCGGGCTTATCTATGGCTACACCTTC. This chain links TRBV6-1 with TRBJ1-2, with D possibly being TRBD1 (5 bases). V was clipped by 10 bases and J by 4 bases, with 16 bases between them. The CDR3 length is 13 residues. Germline lookup yields CDR1 MNHNS and CDR2 SASEGT.

The table lists this clonotype with many counts. The genes are TRBV6-1 and TRBJ2-1; TRBD1 might be the D (5 bases). CDR3 length equals 15 residues. From germline, CDR1 is MNHNS and CDR2 SASEGT. Trimming shortened V by 6 bases and J by 5 bases, and 17 bases separated the two germline ends. The CDR3 region is CASRAAGPQHNEQFF. DNA of the CDR3: TGTGCCAGCAGGGCCGCAGGGCCCCAGCACAATGAGCAGTTCTTC.

Ten or more counts support this clonotype. V is TRBV5-1 and J is TRBJ1-5; D remains unclear. There are 15 residues in the CDR3. The germline CDR1 and CDR2 sequences are SGHRS and YFSETQ. V lost 4 bases and J lost 7, with 18 bases in between. CDR3 DNA sequence: TGCGCCAGCAGCCCCTCGGTGGGTAGGAACCAGCCCCAGCATTTT. Its translation is CASSPSVGRNQPQHF.

This clonotype appeared many times. The chain carries TRBV4-3 and TRBJ2-7; D call uncertain. Per the germline V gene, CDR1 is LGHNA and CDR2 is YSLEER. Trimming pared 2 bases from V and 7 bases from J, leaving 24 bases between. CDR3 length: 17 amino acids. The CDR3, as DNA: TGCGCCAGCAGCCAAACCACTAACGGCGCCAACCCGAGGGAGCAGTACTTC. It translates to CASSQTTNGANPREQYF.

The CDR3 DNA sequence: TGTGCCAGCTCATCCTCCAGGACGGTAAACTATGGCTACACCTTC. As protein: CASSSSRTVNYGYTF. The chain combines TRBV18 with TRBJ1-2; D ambiguous. The CDR3 totals 15 residues. Germline V gene lookup returns CDR1 KGHSH and CDR2 LQKENI. The V end was cut by 5 bases, the J end by 2 bases, with 15 bases between.

This clonotype appeared many times. The rearrangement joins TRBV28 to TRBJ1-1; unclear D gene. With 5 bases removed from V and 1 base from J, the gap between germline ends came to 14 bases. The CDR3 covers 15 residues. From germline, CDR1 is MDHEN and CDR2 SYDVKM. This chain's CDR3 is CASSPRTSGNTEAFF. The CDR3 DNA follows: TGTGCCAGCAGTCCTCGGACCTCTGGGAACACTGAAGCTTTCTTT.

As to this clonotype: It may be a read error: a sequence one base away is much more abundant. The conserved final phenylalanine or tryptophan is absent from the CDR3, which likely points to a read error. The chain joins TRBV10-3 to TRBJ1-5; D is unresolved. V lost 0 bases and J 7 bases, leaving 10 bases between the germline ends. Germline CDR1 is ENHRY and CDR2 is SYGVKD. The CDR3 covers 14 residues. CDR3: CAISESSREQPQHI. CDR3 in DNA: TGTGCCATCAGTGAGTCTTCACGAGAACAGCCCCAGCATATT.

This clonotype occurred many times. The chain joins TRBV7-8 to TRBJ1-4; D perhaps matches TRBD1 (5 bases). The CDR3 is made up of 18 amino acids. Germline V gene sequence: CDR1 SGHVS, CDR2 FQNEAQ. V shed 4 bases and J shed 6 bases, with 24 bases lying between them. In nucleotides, the CDR3 is TGTGCCAGCAGCTACCGGCCCCCCGGGGGGGGGAGAGATGAAAAACTGTTTTTT. This encodes CASSYRPPGGGRDEKLFF.

This clonotype showed up many times. The V gene is TRBV4-3, the J gene TRBJ1-3; TRBD1 is a possible D gene (6 bases). Germline lookup yields CDR1 LGHNA and CDR2 YSLEER. This CDR3 has 17 amino acids. Trimming took 0 bases from V and 0 from J, leaving 12 bases between them. The CDR3 loop reads CASSQDFGQTSGNTIYF. The CDR3 nucleotides read TGCGCCAGCAGCCAAGATTTCGGACAGACCTCTGGAAACACCATATATTTT.

This clonotype was seen at least ten times. This sequence joins TRBV7-9 and TRBJ1-2; maybe TRBD1 (6 bases). With 5 bases removed from V and 1 base from J, the gap between germline ends came to 11 bases. The CDR3 has 14 residues. Germline loops: CDR1 SEHNR, CDR2 FQNEAQ (reference sequence). This chain's CDR3 is CASSPQGFNYGYTF. CDR3 in DNA: TGTGCCAGCAGCCCACAGGGTTTTAACTATGGCTACACCTTC.

This chain connects TRBV4-1 to TRBJ2-1; a weak D match, TRBD2 (5 bases). Deletions cut 1 base from V and 7 bases from J, with 8 bases between. In germline, CDR1 is MGHRA, CDR2 YSYEKL. The CDR3 totals 13 residues. This CDR3 reads CASSQVWENEQFF. DNA of the CDR3: TGCGCCAGCAGCCAAGTTTGGGAGAATGAGCAGTTCTTC.

Many counts were recorded for this clonotype. The rearrangement joins TRBV7-9 to TRBJ2-7; D is perhaps TRBD1 (6 bases). Germline values: CDR1 SEHNR, CDR2 FQNEAQ (reference sequence). Trimming pared 4 bases from V and 6 bases from J, leaving 7 bases between. This CDR3 has 11 amino acids. CDR3 in amino acids: CASSYRAEQYF. The CDR3 nucleotides are TGTGCCAGCAGCTACAGGGCCGAGCAGTACTTC.

This clonotype occurred many times. The CDR3 DNA follows: TGCGCCAGCAGCGGTGGACTAGCGGGAGTCGGAGAGCAGTACTTC. This gives the protein CASSGGLAGVGEQYF. This chain uses TRBV5-1 with TRBJ2-7, with TRBD2 matching over 13 bases. CDR3 length equals 15 residues. The germline V gene encodes CDR1 SGHRS and CDR2 YFSETQ. The junction had 8 bases not matched to a gene; V was cut back by 4 bases and J by 7 bases. Full variable domain (outside the CDR3, taken from reference TRBV5-1 and TRBJ2-7): KAGVTQTPRYLIKTRGQQVTLSCSPISGHRSVSWYQQTPGQGLQFLFEYFSETQRNKGNFPGRFSGRQFSNSRSEMNVSTLELGDSALYLCASSGGLAGVGEQYFGPGTRLTVT.

This clonotype was seen a few times. This chain uses TRBV18 with TRBJ2-4; D remains unclear. The CDR3 is 16 amino acids. Trimming took off 2 bases at V and 1 base at J, with 12 bases between the two ends. The germline CDR1 and CDR2 sequences are KGHSH and LQKENI. CDR3 region: CASSPSIGSAKNIQYF. Written as DNA, the CDR3 is TGTGCCAGCTCACCAAGTATAGGGTCCGCCAAAAACATTCAGTACTTC. Full variable domain (rest looked up from reference TRBV18 and TRBJ2-4): NAGVMQNPRHLVRRRGQEARLRCSPMKGHSHVYWYRQLPEEGLKFMVYLQKENIIDESGMPKERFSAEFPKEGPSILRIQQVVRGDSAAYFCASSPSIGSAKNIQYFGAGTRLSVL.

This clonotype was detected ten times or more. The chain links TRBV28 to TRBJ1-3; tentatively, D is TRBD1 (5 bases). The V gene's germline CDR1 is MDHEN and CDR2 SYDVKM. The V end lost 1 base, the J end lost 0 bases, and 13 bases lay between the germline ends. The CDR3 loop spans 17 amino acids. CDR3 sequence reads: CASSLFPGAISGNTIYF. In DNA form, the CDR3 reads TGTGCCAGCAGTTTATTCCCCGGGGCTATCTCTGGAAACACCATATATTTT.

This clonotype has ten or more counts. V usage is TRBV7-8 and J usage is TRBJ1-3, with 8 bases that match TRBD1. Germline lookup yields CDR1 SGHVS and CDR2 FQNEAQ. The CDR3 is made up of 14 amino acids. Trimming at V came to 4 bases and at J to 9 bases, leaving 8 bases not matched to a gene. The CDR3 sequence is CASSYGTGPGTIYF. The CDR3 bases are TGTGCCAGCAGCTACGGGACAGGTCCTGGCACCATATATTTT.

In its sample, this clonotype was seen many times. The chain joins TRBV2 to TRBJ2-3; TRBD1 aligns across 9 bases. J gave up 4 bases and V 11 bases, and 10 bases lay outside the gene matches. The length of the CDR3 is 14 residues. Looked up from germline, CDR1 is SNHLY and CDR2 is FYNNEI. The CDR3 spells CAGAGQGMADTQYF. In nucleotides, the CDR3 is TGTGCCGGCGCGGGACAGGGTATGGCAGATACGCAGTATTTT.

In this sample, this clonotype turned up a few times. The gene calls are TRBV5-6 and TRBJ2-3, with D tentatively TRBD2 (6 bases). V dropped 4 bases and J dropped 4 bases, with 13 bases sitting between them. The germline V gene encodes CDR1 SGHDT and CDR2 YYEEEE. The CDR3 loop spans 14 amino acids. The DNA of the CDR3 is TGTGCCAGCAGCCCAACGGGAGTATCAGATACGCAGTATTTT. This encodes CASSPTGVSDTQYF.

Comment on this clonotype: A much larger clone sits a single nucleotide away, making a read error possible. The chain links TRBV12-3 or TRBV12-4 to TRBJ2-5; D might be TRBD1 or TRBD2, each matching 5 bases. CDR3 length: 12 residues. The ends were cut back, 6 bases at V and 9 bases at J, with 14 bases in the middle. The CDR3 region is CASSELGESQYF. The CDR3 bases are TGTGCCAGCAGCGAACTAGGGGAGTCCCAGTACTTC.

This clonotype appeared a few times. This chain joins TRBV19 and TRBJ1-4, with TRBD1 matching over 9 bases. After removal of 5 bases from V and 6 bases from J, the junction contained 7 bases not matched to a gene. The CDR3 contains 15 residues. Germline V CDR1 and CDR2: LNHDA, SQIVND (reference sequence). CDR3 coding DNA: TGTGCCAGTAGTCAAGGGACAGGGAGAGATGAAAAACTGTTTTTT. It yields the protein CASSQGTGRDEKLFF.

The J gene is TRBJ2-3, the V gene TRBV20-1, with 10 bases aligning to TRBD2. The CDR3 runs 15 residues. The germline V gene has CDR1 DFQATT and CDR2 SNEGSKA (reference sequence). The V and J ends lost 6 bases and 2 bases, in that order; junction bases with no gene match: 8. CDR3 sequence reads: CSAVGTSAFTDTQYF. In DNA form, the CDR3 reads TGCAGTGCGGTTGGGACTAGCGCTTTCACAGATACGCAGTATTTT.

In this sample, this clonotype turned up a few times. The chain couples TRBV10-1 to TRBJ1-1; 7 positions agree with TRBD1. This CDR3 is 15 amino acids long. The germline V gene has CDR1 WNHNN and CDR2 SYGVQD (reference sequence). V lost 0 bases and J lost 8; bases outside the gene matches: 9. The CDR3 is CASSESRLRTGEAFF. DNA of the CDR3: TGCGCCAGCAGTGAGTCGAGATTAAGGACAGGAGAAGCTTTCTTT.

This clonotype occurred many times. The DNA for the CDR3 is TGTGCCAGCAAATGGAACACTGAAGCTTTCTTT. As protein: CASKWNTEAFF. The chain has TRBV6-2 or TRBV6-3 and TRBJ1-1, with D hard to call. CDR1 is MNHEY, CDR2 SVGEGT, per germline. This CDR3 is 11 amino acids long. The V end was cut by 7 bases, the J end by 1 base, with 4 bases between.

This clonotype was seen ten or more times. The rearrangement joins TRBV7-2 to TRBJ2-7; D perhaps matches TRBD2 (7 bases). Germline V CDR1 and CDR2: SGHTA, FQGNSA. The CDR3 totals 15 residues. V was trimmed by 2 bases and J by 5 bases, leaving 16 bases between them. CDR3 in DNA: TGTGCCAGCAGCTTAAAGGCGTCGGGGGGCCACGAGCAGTACTTC. Its protein is CASSLKASGGHEQYF.

This clonotype was seen many times. V and J are TRBV10-3 and TRBJ1-5, with 9 bases lining up with TRBD1. V was pared by 7 bases and J by 3 bases, with 7 bases of the junction left unmatched. The CDR3 contains 15 residues. In germline, CDR1 is ENHRY, CDR2 SYGVKD. The CDR3 region has the DNA TGTGCCATCACCCCTCGGACAGGGGCCAATCAGCCCCAGCATTTT. Protein sequence: CAITPRTGANQPQHF.

This clonotype was picked up many times. The chain uses TRBV15 and TRBJ2-2, with D hard to call. Germline CDR1 and CDR2: LNHNV and YYDKDF (reference sequence). CDR3 length equals 13 residues. V lost 1 base and J lost 4, with 4 bases in between. The CDR3 is CATSRVSTGELFF. The CDR3, as DNA: TGTGCCACCAGCAGAGTAAGCACCGGGGAGCTGTTTTTT.